Listed below are T cell receptor beta chains from one sample, sequenced in a study of breast tumors, draining lymph nodes, adjacent tissues. TCRdb used MiXCR to reprocess the multiplex PCR reads, holding one entry per CDR3 protein. The table has under 250,000 distinct CDR3 sequences, about 30% seen once. The sequenced sample was axillary lymph node tissue. The receptors originated from a female donor with breast cancer. Some clones in this sample may be carry-over from other donors' samples. Both conserved end residues are trimmed from each CDR3. Each record gives: V gene, J gene, CDR3 protein.

v_call: TRBV5-1
j_call: TRBJ2-6
cdr3_aa: ASRSGTGSGANVLT

v_call: TRBV4-1
j_call: TRBJ2-7
cdr3_aa: ASSQGLLTYEQY

v_call: TRBV5-1
j_call: TRBJ1-3
cdr3_aa: ASSLVGELNSGNTIY

v_call: TRBV6-5
j_call: TRBJ2-1
cdr3_aa: ASSYDYRPYNEQF

v_call: TRBV2
j_call: TRBJ1-2
cdr3_aa: ASSEWSTEANYGYT

v_call: TRBV15
j_call: TRBJ1-2
cdr3_aa: ATSIGRTAEGSNGYT

v_call: TRBV7-2
j_call: TRBJ2-3
cdr3_aa: ASSPRTGDPTDTQY

v_call: TRBV5-1
j_call: TRBJ2-1
cdr3_aa: ASSPGTSGRDQF

v_call: TRBV6-5
j_call: TRBJ2-7
cdr3_aa: ASRGTSGYEQY

v_call: TRBV29-1
j_call: TRBJ1-3
cdr3_aa: SVDGQGNTIY

v_call: TRBV10-3
j_call: TRBJ2-3
cdr3_aa: AISESNGDLSTDTQY

v_call: TRBV20-1
j_call: TRBJ2-1
cdr3_aa: SALRTSGSGKGEQF

v_call: TRBV5-1
j_call: TRBJ2-3
cdr3_aa: ASSSRGGSGTRTDTQY

v_call: TRBV20-1
j_call: TRBJ1-2
cdr3_aa: SARDRGGLRGYT

v_call: TRBV4-2
j_call: TRBJ2-7
cdr3_aa: ASSQDGLGLASSSYEQY

v_call: TRBV7-2
j_call: TRBJ1-2
cdr3_aa: ASSSETGTANYGYT

v_call: TRBV2
j_call: TRBJ2-5
cdr3_aa: ASGRAGVGETQY

v_call: TRBV20-1
j_call: TRBJ2-1
cdr3_aa: SGLQDNEQF

v_call: TRBV5-1
j_call: TRBJ1-2
cdr3_aa: ASSTGTGDYGYT

v_call: TRBV11-2
j_call: TRBJ2-7
cdr3_aa: ASSFSGEDEQY

v_call: TRBV20-1
j_call: TRBJ2-7
cdr3_aa: SAPDRAPYEQY

v_call: TRBV20-1
j_call: TRBJ2-3
cdr3_aa: SARDQTGLAGEDTQY

v_call: TRBV5-8
j_call: TRBJ2-6
cdr3_aa: ASSKNSGANVLT

v_call: TRBV6-6
j_call: TRBJ2-7
cdr3_aa: AGSHRTSSYEQY

v_call: TRBV5-1
j_call: TRBJ2-3
cdr3_aa: ASSLSGRPYNEQY

v_call: TRBV6-2/TRBV6-3
j_call: TRBJ1-2
cdr3_aa: ASSYGVYGYT

v_call: TRBV28
j_call: TRBJ1-2
cdr3_aa: ASSTLVSRYGYT